A single sample gave rise to the 4 T cell receptor beta chains below, sequenced in a study of T cells in Graves' hyperthyroidism and ophthalmopathy. RNA transcripts provided the source from which TCR beta CDR3 regions were amplified. Carried out on the TCR CDR3, a first-round RT-PCR used the HTBI primer set. From the multiplex PCR reads, TCRdb called clonotypes with MiXCR, one entry per CDR3 protein. This sample carries about 530,000 distinct CDR3 sequences, 17% of them seen once, and the ten largest clones take 17%. Material: blood. The receptors derive from a woman aged 18 to 35 with Graves' ophthalmopathy.

This chain connects TRBV25-1 to TRBJ1-1, with D maybe TRBD1 (6 bases). Trimming left V 3 bases short and J 0 bases short, with 11 bases between. Germline CDR1 and CDR2: MGHDK and SYGVNS. The CDR3 is made up of 15 amino acids. CDR3 amino acids: CASSDLAGVNTEAFF. The DNA for the CDR3 is TGTGCCAGCAGTGACTTGGCAGGGGTGAACACTGAAGCTTTCTTT. Together with reference TRBV25-1 and TRBJ1-1, the CDR3 gives the full variable domain: EADIYQTPRYLVIGTGKKITLECSQTMGHDKMYWYQQDPGMELHLIHYSYGVNSTEKGDLSSESTVSRIRTEHFPLTLESARPSHTSQYLCASSDLAGVNTEAFFGQGTRLTVV.

As regards this clonotype: Since no conserved phenylalanine or tryptophan closes the CDR3, a read error is the likely cause. The chain combines TRBV5-8 with TRBJ1-1; weak D call: TRBD1 (6 bases). The CDR3 runs to 14 residues. Trimming removed 4 bases at V and 2 bases at J, with 12 bases between. Per the germline V gene, CDR1 is SGHTS and CDR2 is YDEGEE. CDR3 sequence reads: CASSLRGLNTEAFS. The CDR3 region has the DNA TGTGCCAGCAGCCTCAGGGGATTAAACACTGAAGCTTTCTCT.

In its sample, this clonotype ranks as medium-sized. V usage is TRBV2 and J usage is TRBJ2-1; D is undetermined. The germline V gene has CDR1 SNHLY and CDR2 FYNNEI. The V end was cut by 4 bases, the J end by 5 bases, with 12 bases between. The CDR3 runs 14 residues. CDR3 DNA sequence: TGTGCCAGCAGTGTCACTGGTAGCAACAATGAGCAGTTCTTC. It specifies CASSVTGSNNEQFF.

This clonotype appeared many times. The chain couples TRBV15 to TRBJ2-5, with TRBD2 matching over 10 bases. The germline V gene encodes CDR1 LNHNV and CDR2 YYDKDF (reference sequence). The CDR3 consists of 13 residues. Unmatched junction bases numbered 0, after V lost 3 bases and J lost 5 bases. For the CDR3, the DNA is TGTGCCACCAGCAGTAGCGGGGGGGAGACCCAGTACTTC. It is translated as CATSSSGGETQYF.